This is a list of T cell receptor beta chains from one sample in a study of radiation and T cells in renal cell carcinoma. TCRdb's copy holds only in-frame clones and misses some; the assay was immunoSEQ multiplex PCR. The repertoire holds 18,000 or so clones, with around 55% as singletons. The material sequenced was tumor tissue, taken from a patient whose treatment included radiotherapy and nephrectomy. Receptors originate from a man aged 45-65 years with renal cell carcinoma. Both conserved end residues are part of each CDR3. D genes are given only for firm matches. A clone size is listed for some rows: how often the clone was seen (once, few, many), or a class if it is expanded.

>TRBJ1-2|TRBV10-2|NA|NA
TGCGCCAGCAGTGAATCGCGGGGCCACTATGGCTACACCTTC
CASSESRGHYGYTF
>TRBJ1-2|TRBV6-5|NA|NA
TGTGCCAGCAGTCCGGACGGCTATGGCTACACCTTC
CASSPDGYGYTF
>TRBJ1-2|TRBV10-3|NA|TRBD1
TGTGCCATCAGACCCCGTTACCTGAGCCGGGACAGGGGCCCTGGCTACACCTTC
CAIRPRYLSRDRGPGYTF
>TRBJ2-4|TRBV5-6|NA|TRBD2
TGTGCCAGCAGCTTAGCGGGAGGGAGGGGAAACATTCAGTACTTC
CASSLAGGRGNIQYF
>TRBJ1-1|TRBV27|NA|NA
TGTGCCAGCTCACAGGGAGGCACTGAAGCTTTCTTT
CASSQGGTEAFF
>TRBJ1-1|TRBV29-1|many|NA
TGCAGCGGACAGAACACTGAAGCTTTCTTT
CSGQNTEAFF
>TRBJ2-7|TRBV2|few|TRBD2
TGTGCCAGCAGTGACGGGACTAGGTACGAGCAGTACTTC
CASSDGTRYEQYF
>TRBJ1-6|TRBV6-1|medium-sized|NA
TGTGCCAGCAGTCCGGGACCCTATAATTCACCCCTCCACTTT
CASSPGPYNSPLHF
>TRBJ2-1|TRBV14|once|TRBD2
TGTGCCAGCAGCCAAGTGCCTTATACTAGCGGGAGAGGCAATGAGCAGTTCTTC
CASSQVPYTSGRGNEQFF
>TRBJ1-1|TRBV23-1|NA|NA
TGCGCCAGCAGTCAACAAGGGAAGCGAGCTTTCTTT
CASSQQGKRAFF
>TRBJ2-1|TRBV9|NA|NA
TGTGCCAGCAGCCAGGGGGGTAGGGCCTACAATGAGCAGTTCTTC
CASSQGGRAYNEQFF
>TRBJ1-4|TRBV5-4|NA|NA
TGTGCCAGCAGCTTGGCTTTAGATGAAAAACTGTTTTTT
CASSLALDEKLFF
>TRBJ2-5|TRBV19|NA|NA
TGTGCCAGTAGTATTGGAGAGGGCCTTTTTGAGTCCCAGTACTTC
CASSIGEGLFESQYF
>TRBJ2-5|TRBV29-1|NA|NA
TGCAGCGTTGATGTTACTAGCTCCCCGGGGACCCAGTACTTC
CSVDVTSSPGTQYF
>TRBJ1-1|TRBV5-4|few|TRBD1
TGTGCCAGCAGCTTCCAGGGGGCAGGCACTGAAGCTTTCTTT
CASSFQGAGTEAFF
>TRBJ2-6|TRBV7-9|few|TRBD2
TGTGCCAGCAGCTTAGGGGAGGGAGTCAACGTCCTGACTTTC
CASSLGEGVNVLTF
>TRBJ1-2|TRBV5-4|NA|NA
TGTGCCAGCAGCTTGGTATCTGATGGCTATGGCTACACCTTC
CASSLVSDGYGYTF
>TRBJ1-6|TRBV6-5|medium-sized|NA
TGTGCCAGCAATATACTGGGTTTTGGCTCACCCCTCCACTTT
CASNILGFGSPLHF
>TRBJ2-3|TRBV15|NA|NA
TGTGCCACCAGCCACGGGACCACAGCCCTCACAGATACGCAGTATTTT
CATSHGTTALTDTQYF
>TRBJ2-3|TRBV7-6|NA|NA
TGTGCCAGCAGCTTACTCCAGGAGGTTGATACGCAGTATTTT
CASSLLQEVDTQYF
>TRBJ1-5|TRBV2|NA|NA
TGTGCCAGCAGTGAATCAGGGCAGCCTGGTCAGCCCCAGCATTTT
CASSESGQPGQPQHF
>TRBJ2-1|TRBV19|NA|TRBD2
TGTGCCACCCAAACTAGCGGGAGCTCCTACAATGAGCAGTTCTTC
CATQTSGSSYNEQFF
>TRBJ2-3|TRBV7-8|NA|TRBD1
TGTGCCAGCAGCTTGAACAGGGGTCCTTCAGATACGCAGTATTTT
CASSLNRGPSDTQYF
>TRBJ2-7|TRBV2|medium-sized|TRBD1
TGTGCCAGCGGGGGACAGGACACCTACGAGCAGTACTTC
CASGGQDTYEQYF
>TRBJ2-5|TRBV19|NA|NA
TGTGCCAGTAGTATAGCGGTCGCTCGAGTGGCTCAAGAGACCCAGTACTTC
CASSIAVARVAQETQYF
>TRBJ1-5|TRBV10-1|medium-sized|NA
TGCGCCAGCAGGACAGCGGTAAATCAGCCCCAGCATTTT
CASRTAVNQPQHF
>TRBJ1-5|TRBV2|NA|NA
TGTGCCAGCAGTGATTTGGGGAGGGGTCAGCCCCAGCATTTT
CASSDLGRGQPQHF
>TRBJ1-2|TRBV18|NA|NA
TGTGCCACCAAAAAAGAAAGTCAGGGTGATTATGGCTACACCTTC
CATKKESQGDYGYTF
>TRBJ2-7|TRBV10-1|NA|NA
TGCGCCAGCAGCGAAGGAGGCGAGCAGTACTTC
CASSEGGEQYF
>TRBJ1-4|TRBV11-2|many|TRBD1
TGTGCCAGCAGCCGAAGAGAGGGGGCGCGTGAAAAACTGTTTTTT
CASSRREGAREKLFF
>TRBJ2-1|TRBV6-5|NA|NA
TGTGCCAGCAGTTACTCGAGCCGGGGTTTCGGCAATGAGCAGTTCTTC
CASSYSSRGFGNEQFF
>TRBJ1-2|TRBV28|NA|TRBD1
TGTGCCAGTGTAGACAGGGCTAACTATGGCTACACCTTC
CASVDRANYGYTF
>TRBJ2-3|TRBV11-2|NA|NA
TGTGCCAGCAGCTTTAGGACAGATACGCAGTATTTT
CASSFRTDTQYF
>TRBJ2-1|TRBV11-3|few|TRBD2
TGTGCCAGCAGCCCCGGGGGGAGCGGGGGTGAGCAGTTCTTC
CASSPGGSGGEQFF
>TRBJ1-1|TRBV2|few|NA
TGTGCCAGCAGTGATCCGGCCCCTATGAACACTGAAGCTTTCTTT
CASSDPAPMNTEAFF
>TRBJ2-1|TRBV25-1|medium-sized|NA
TGTGCCAGCAGTGAACAGTCGTACAATGAGCAGTTCTTC
CASSEQSYNEQFF
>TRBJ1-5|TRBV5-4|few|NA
TGTGCCAGCACCCTACCAGAGGGACCAACTGGGGAGCCCCAGCATTTT
CASTLPEGPTGEPQHF
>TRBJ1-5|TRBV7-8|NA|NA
TGTGCCAGCAGCGATCAGGTTATCAATCAGCCCCAGCATTTT
CASSDQVINQPQHF
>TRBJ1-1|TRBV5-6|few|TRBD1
TGTGCCAGCAGCGGAGACAGGGTGAACGCTTTCTTT
CASSGDRVNAFF
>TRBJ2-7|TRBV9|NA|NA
TGTGCCAGCAGCGCCGTAGGGGACGGATCCTACGAGCAGTACTTC
CASSAVGDGSYEQYF
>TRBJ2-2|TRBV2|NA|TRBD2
TGTGCCAGCAGCCCCACTAGCGGGGCCACCGGGGAGCTGTTTTTT
CASSPTSGATGELFF
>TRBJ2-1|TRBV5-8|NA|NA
TGTGCCAGCAGCTACGAGCAGGGCATCTACAATGAGCAGTTCTTC
CASSYEQGIYNEQFF
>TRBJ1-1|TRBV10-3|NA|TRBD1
TGTGCCATCAGAGGGACAGAGAACACTGAAGCTTTCTTT
CAIRGTENTEAFF
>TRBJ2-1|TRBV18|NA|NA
TGTGCCAGCTCGCCCGGGGGCGGGGGCGTCGGTTCCTACAATGAGCAGTTCTTC
CASSPGGGGVGSYNEQFF
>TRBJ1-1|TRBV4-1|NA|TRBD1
TGCGCCAGCAGCCCGGGACAGGGGGCTTTTCACACTGAAGCTTTCTTT
CASSPGQGAFHTEAFF
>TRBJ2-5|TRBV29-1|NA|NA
TGCAGCGTTAGTCAGGGTCAAGAGACCCAGTACTTC
CSVSQGQETQYF
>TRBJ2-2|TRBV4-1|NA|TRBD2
TGCGCCAGCAGCCATACTAGCGGGACTGCCCGTCCCGGGGAGCTGTTTTTT
CASSHTSGTARPGELFF
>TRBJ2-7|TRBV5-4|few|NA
TGTGCCAGCAGCTTGGGGGCAGGGTCAGACTCCTACGAGCAGTACTTC
CASSLGAGSDSYEQYF
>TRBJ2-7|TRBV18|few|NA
TGTGCCAGCTCACCCGGGGGAGATGAGCAGTACTTC
CASSPGGDEQYF
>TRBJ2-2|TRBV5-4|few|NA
TGTGCCAGCAGCTTCGGTCAGGACACCGGGGAGCTGTTTTTT
CASSFGQDTGELFF
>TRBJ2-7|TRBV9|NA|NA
TGTGCCAGCAGCGCCGACAGGGAGGAAGAGCAGTACTTC
CASSADREEEQYF
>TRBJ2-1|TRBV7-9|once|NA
TGTGCCAGCAGCCAGGGTTCCAGCGGACCCTACAATGAGCAGTTCTTC
CASSQGSSGPYNEQFF
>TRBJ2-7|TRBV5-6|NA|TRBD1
TGTGCCAGCAGCCGACAGGGTACCGGCGAGCAGTACTTC
CASSRQGTGEQYF
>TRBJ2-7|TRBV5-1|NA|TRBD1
TGCGCCAGCAGCTTGTGGGGGACAGGGGGTAACGAGCAGTACTTC
CASSLWGTGGNEQYF